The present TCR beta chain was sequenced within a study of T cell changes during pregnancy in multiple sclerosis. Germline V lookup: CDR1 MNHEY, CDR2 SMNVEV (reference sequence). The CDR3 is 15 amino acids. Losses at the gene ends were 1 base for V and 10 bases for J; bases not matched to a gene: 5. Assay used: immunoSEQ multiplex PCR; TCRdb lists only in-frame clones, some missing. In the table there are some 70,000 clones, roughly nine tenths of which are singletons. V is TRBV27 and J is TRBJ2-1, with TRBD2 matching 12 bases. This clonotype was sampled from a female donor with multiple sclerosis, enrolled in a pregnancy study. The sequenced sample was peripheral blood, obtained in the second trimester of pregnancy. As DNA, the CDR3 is TGTGCCAGCAGTTTATACGGGACTAGCGGGTCGGAGCAGTTCTTC. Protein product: CASSLYGTSGSEQFF.